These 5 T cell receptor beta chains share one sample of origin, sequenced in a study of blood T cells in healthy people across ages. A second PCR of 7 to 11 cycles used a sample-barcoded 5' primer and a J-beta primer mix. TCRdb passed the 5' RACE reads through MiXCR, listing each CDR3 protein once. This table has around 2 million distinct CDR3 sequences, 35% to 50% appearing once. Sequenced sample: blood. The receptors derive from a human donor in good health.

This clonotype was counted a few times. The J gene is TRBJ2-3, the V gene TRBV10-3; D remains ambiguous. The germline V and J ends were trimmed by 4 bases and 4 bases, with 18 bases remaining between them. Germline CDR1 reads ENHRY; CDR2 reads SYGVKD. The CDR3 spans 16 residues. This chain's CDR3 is CAISAVNSSPPDTQYF. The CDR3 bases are TGTGCCATCAGTGCCGTGAATAGCAGCCCCCCAGATACGCAGTATTTT.

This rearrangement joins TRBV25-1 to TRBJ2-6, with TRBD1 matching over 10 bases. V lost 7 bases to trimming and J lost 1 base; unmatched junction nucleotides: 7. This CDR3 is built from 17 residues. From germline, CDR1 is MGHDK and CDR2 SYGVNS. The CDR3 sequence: CASIRTGGVSGANVLTF. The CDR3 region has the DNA TGTGCCAGCATCCGGACAGGGGGAGTATCTGGGGCCAACGTCCTGACTTTC.

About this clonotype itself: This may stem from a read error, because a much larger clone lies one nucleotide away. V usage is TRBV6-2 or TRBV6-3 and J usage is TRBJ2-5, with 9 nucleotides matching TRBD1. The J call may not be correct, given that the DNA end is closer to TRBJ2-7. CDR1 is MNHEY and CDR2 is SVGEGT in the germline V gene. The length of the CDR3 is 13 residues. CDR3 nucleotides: TGTGCCAGCAGCCCACAGGACAGGGGCGAGCAGTACTTC. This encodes CASSPQDRGEQYF.

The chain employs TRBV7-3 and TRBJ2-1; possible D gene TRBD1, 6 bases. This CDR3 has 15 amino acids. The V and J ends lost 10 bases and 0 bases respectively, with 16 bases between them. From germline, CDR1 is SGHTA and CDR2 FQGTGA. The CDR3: CATSETGSSYNEQFF. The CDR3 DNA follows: TGTGCCACCAGTGAAACAGGGAGCTCCTACAATGAGCAGTTCTTC.

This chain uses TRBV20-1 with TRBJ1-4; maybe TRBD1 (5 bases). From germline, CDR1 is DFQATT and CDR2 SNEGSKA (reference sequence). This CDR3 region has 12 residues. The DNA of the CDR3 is TGCAGCGTCAGGGAGGCTAATGAAAAACTGTTTTTT. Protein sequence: CSVREANEKLFF.